This is a list of T cell receptor beta chains from one sample in a study of cytomegalovirus exposure and HLA in healthy donors. TCRdb's table, derived via immunoSEQ multiplex PCR, lists solely in-frame clones and lacks some. Among fewer than 110,000 clones listed, 70% to 80% were seen once. Material for sequencing was PBMCs. These receptors came from a man in his late teens or twenties in good health and CMV-seronegative. Both conserved end residues are part of each CDR3. The order of the fields is clone size, D gene, J gene, V gene, CDR3 protein, CDR3 DNA. D genes are given only for firm matches. Size is stated for part of the rows, as once, few or many counts, or as a class when the clone is expanded.

>-|-|TRBJ1-1|TRBV18
CASSQKQGTGTEAFF
TGTGCCAGCTCCCAGAAACAGGGAACGGGCACTGAAGCTTTCTTT
>-|-|TRBJ2-5|TRBV2
CASEGRIGGPRQETQYF
TGTGCCAGCGAAGGACGAATCGGGGGGCCCCGTCAAGAGACCCAGTACTTC
>-|-|TRBJ1-5|TRBV5-6
CASRLQGLNQPQHF
TGTGCCAGCAGGCTACAGGGTCTCAATCAGCCCCAGCATTTT
>-|TRBD1|TRBJ2-7|TRBV15
CATSRYRGPYEQYF
TGTGCCACCAGCAGATACAGGGGTCCCTACGAGCAGTACTTC
>-|-|TRBJ2-5|TRBV5-6
CASSLSGRETQYF
TGTGCCAGCAGCTTGTCAGGGCGAGAGACCCAGTACTTC
>-|TRBD1|TRBJ1-5|TRBV7-9
CASSQGDRGRGQPQHF
TGTGCCAGCAGCCAGGGGGACAGGGGGCGCGGACAGCCCCAGCATTTT
>-|TRBD1|TRBJ1-1|TRBV6-5
CASSYSAGGYTEAFF
TGTGCCAGCAGTTACTCGGCAGGGGGCTACACTGAAGCTTTCTTT
>few|-|TRBJ2-7|TRBV19
CASSMGTPHENF
TGTGCCAGTAGTATGGGGACACCGCATGAGAACTTC
>-|TRBD2|TRBJ2-1|TRBV11-2
CASSLIAGGQNEQFF
TGTGCCAGCAGCTTAATAGCGGGGGGGCAAAATGAGCAGTTCTTC
>-|-|TRBJ1-3|TRBV7-9
CASTLPGNTIYF
TGTGCCAGCACTCTCCCTGGAAACACCATATATTTT
>once|-|TRBJ1-5|TRBV19
CASSPWPAVNQPQHF
TGTGCCAGCTCACCATGGCCAGCGGTCAATCAGCCCCAGCATTTT
>-|-|TRBJ2-3|TRBV29-1
CSGRGTNTDTQYF
TGCAGCGGGAGGGGCACAAACACAGATACGCAGTATTTT
>-|-|TRBJ2-7|TRBV5-1
CASSLTGRTYEQYF
TGCGCCAGCAGCTTAACAGGGCGAACCTACGAGCAGTACTTC
>once|TRBD2|TRBJ2-7|TRBV27
CASSFVIAGATYEQYF
TGTGCCAGCAGTTTCGTTATAGCGGGGGCAACCTACGAGCAGTACTTC
>few|-|TRBJ1-2|TRBV7-9
CASSLDPTSYGYTF
TGTGCCAGCAGCTTAGACCCTACTTCCTATGGCTACACCTTC
>-|TRBD2|TRBJ2-3|TRBV6-1
CASSGERGGTDTQYF
TGTGCCAGCAGTGGGGAGCGGGGTGGCACAGATACGCAGTATTTT
>few|TRBD1|TRBJ1-2|TRBV12-5
CASGLGQGVGGYTF
TGTGCTAGTGGTTTGGGCCAGGGGGTGGGGGGCTACACCTTC
>-|-|TRBJ2-5|TRBV6-1
CASSEAKIWSQYF
TGTGCCAGCAGTGAAGCGAAGATATGGAGCCAGTACTTC
>-|-|TRBJ1-2|TRBV7-8
CASSLSEVGYGYPF
TGTGCCAGCAGCTTATCCGAGGTTGGCTATGGCTACCCCTTC
>-|TRBD1|TRBJ2-1|TRBV6-1
CASSEVGQGAEQFF
TGTGCCAGCAGTGAAGTGGGACAGGGGGCCGAGCAGTTCTTC
>-|TRBD2|TRBJ2-1|TRBV7-9
CASRRGAVVDEQFF
TGTGCCAGCAGGCGGGGGGCCGTAGTGGATGAGCAGTTCTTC
>few|-|TRBJ2-1|TRBV7-9
CASSRIAESSYNEQFF
TGTGCCAGCAGCCGGATCGCGGAGAGCTCCTACAATGAGCAGTTCTTC
>-|-|TRBJ1-1|TRBV5-1
CASSLYLATEAFF
TGCGCCAGCAGCTTGTATTTGGCCACTGAAGCTTTCTTT
>-|TRBD2|TRBJ2-1|TRBV5-4
CASSFGGGVYNEQFF
TGTGCCAGCAGCTTTGGCGGGGGGGTCTACAATGAGCAGTTCTTC
>-|TRBD1|TRBJ2-6|TRBV4-1
CASSQGTGNSGANVLTF
TGCGCCAGCAGCCAAGGGACAGGGAACTCTGGGGCCAACGTCCTGACTTTC
>-|-|TRBJ1-2|TRBV9
CASSVGEGRANYGYPF
TGTGCCAGCAGCGTAGGAGAGGGTCGAGCTAACTATGGCTACCCCTTC
>-|-|TRBJ1-4|TRBV18
CASSTGTLVGEKLFF
TGTGCCAGCTCCACCGGGACACTTGTCGGTGAAAAACTGTTTTTT
>-|-|TRBJ2-3|TRBV20-1
CSATSTDTQYF
TGCAGTGCAACAAGCACAGATACGCAGTATTTT
>-|-|TRBJ2-3|TRBV18
CASSPGGTDTQYF
TGTGCCAGCTCACCCGGGGGCACAGATACGCAGTATTTT
>-|TRBD2|TRBJ2-3|TRBV18
CASSSTSGGVGTDTQYF
TGTGCCAGCTCATCTACTAGCGGGGGGGTCGGCACAGATACGCAGTATTTT
>-|-|TRBJ1-5|TRBV28
CASSATGSRQPQHF
TGTGCCAGCAGTGCTACAGGGTCGAGACAGCCCCAGCATTTT
>-|TRBD1|TRBJ2-7|TRBV14
CASSLGAGGTREQYF
TGTGCCAGCAGCCTAGGGGCAGGGGGCACGCGTGAGCAGTACTTC
>-|-|TRBJ2-7|TRBV6-5
CASRVPSSYEQYF
TGTGCCAGCAGAGTCCCGAGCTCCTACGAGCAGTACTTC
>-|TRBD1|TRBJ1-1|TRBV5-1
CASSFRTGDIEAFF
TGCGCCAGCAGCTTCAGGACAGGAGACATTGAAGCTTTCTTT
>-|-|TRBJ2-7|TRBV7-2
CASSHRQVASYEQYF
TGTGCCAGCAGCCACAGACAGGTCGCCTCCTACGAGCAGTACTTC
>many|TRBD2|TRBJ2-7|TRBV9
CASSVVGSGGDEQYF
TGTGCCAGCAGCGTAGTTGGAAGCGGGGGGGACGAGCAGTACTTC
>few|TRBD1|TRBJ1-2|TRBV7-8
CASSKRDRASGYGYTF
TGTGCCAGCAGCAAAAGAGACAGGGCTTCGGGCTATGGCTACACCTTC
>-|-|TRBJ2-7|TRBV9
CASSVGDLPYEQYF
TGTGCCAGCAGCGTAGGGGACTTGCCCTACGAGCAGTACTTC
>once|TRBD1|TRBJ1-2|TRBV19
CASRTGGYGYTF
TGTGCCAGTAGGACAGGGGGCTATGGCTACACCTTC
>-|TRBD2|TRBJ2-3|TRBV25-1
CASSDSGLSTDTQYF
TGTGCCAGCAGTGATTCGGGACTAAGCACAGATACGCAGTATTTT
>-|TRBD1|TRBJ2-5|TRBV7-9
CASTGTGGEKTQYF
TGTGCCAGCACCGGGACAGGGGGCGAGAAGACCCAGTACTTC
>-|TRBD2|TRBJ2-2|TRBV5-1
CASGTSGAVAGELFF
TGCGCCAGCGGGACTAGCGGGGCTGTGGCCGGGGAGCTGTTTTTT
>-|TRBD1|TRBJ2-2|TRBV6-6
CASSTGGPGELFF
TGTGCCAGCAGCACAGGGGGCCCCGGGGAGCTGTTTTTT
>-|-|TRBJ1-3|TRBV5-1
CASSLGFIGSSGNTIYF
TGCGCCAGCAGCTTGGGATTCATTGGGAGCTCTGGAAACACCATATATTTT
>-|TRBD1|TRBJ2-7|TRBV18
CASSWDSTYEQYF
TGTGCCAGCTCGTGGGACAGCACCTACGAGCAGTACTTC
>-|TRBD1|TRBJ1-2|TRBV2
CASSGGTGLQQRF
TGTGCCAGCAGCGGGGGGACAGGTCTGCAGCAACGCTTC
>-|TRBD1|TRBJ1-4|TRBV11-3
CASRQGGRTNEKLFF
TGTGCCAGCAGGCAGGGGGGTAGGACTAATGAAAAACTGTTTTTT
>-|TRBD2|TRBJ2-3|TRBV7-9
CASSLRDGGADTQYF
TGTGCCAGCAGCTTACGGGACGGGGGGGCAGATACGCAGTATTTT
>-|-|TRBJ2-2|TRBV15
CATSRSDLPGELFF
TGTGCCACCAGCAGGAGCGACCTCCCCGGGGAGCTGTTTTTT
>-|-|TRBJ1-4|TRBV5-1
CASKAETRANEKLFF
TGCGCCAGCAAGGCAGAGACGAGGGCTAATGAAAAACTGTTTTTT
>-|TRBD2|TRBJ2-2|TRBV4-2
CASSQELAGLNTGELFF
TGTGCCAGCAGCCAAGAACTAGCGGGGTTGAACACCGGGGAGCTGTTTTTT
>-|-|TRBJ2-2|TRBV6-1
CASSPKHSNTGELFF
TGTGCCAGCAGTCCCAAGCATTCGAACACCGGGGAGCTGTTTTTT
>-|TRBD1|TRBJ2-3|TRBV18
CASSPAGGTDTQYF
TGTGCCAGCTCACCGGCAGGGGGAACAGATACGCAGTATTTT
>-|TRBD1|TRBJ1-6|TRBV27
CASTLGTGVSPLHF
TGTGCCAGCACCCTCGGGACAGGGGTTTCACCCCTCCACTTT
>-|TRBD1|TRBJ2-5|TRBV25-1
CASSATGGQETQYF
TGTGCCAGCAGTGCGACAGGGGGTCAAGAGACCCAGTACTTC